This TCR beta chain was captured by sequencing in a study of cytomegalovirus exposure and HLA in healthy donors. Looking at the study overall: Previous work identified around 120 million unique TCR beta sequences from about 200 million T cells. Within an early data release were 85 million or so unique TCRs drawn from HLA-typed donors.

In nominal health when sampled, donors likely had unrecorded immune exposures nonetheless. With 60 Vbeta and 13 Jbeta primers, the PCR was carried out. Assay used: immunoSEQ multiplex PCR; TCRdb lists only in-frame clones, some missing. The table has about 140,000 clones, about 75% seen once; the top ten hold 1.5% to 2%. The V segment lost 3 bases and the J segment 4 bases; nucleotides outside the gene matches: 1. The CDR3 runs 13 residues. Germline V gene sequence: CDR1 SGHDT, CDR2 YYEEEE. This TCR derives from a woman aged 25 to 39 in good health and CMV-seronegative. The sample consisted of PBMCs. The genes are TRBV5-6 and TRBJ1-3; 7 bases match TRBD1. CDR3 in amino acids: CASSWTGGNTIYF. The CDR3 DNA sequence: TGTGCCAGCAGCTGGACAGGCGGAAACACCATATATTTT.